The next 14 T cell receptor beta chains were all read from a single sample in a study of blood T cells in healthy people across ages. Through a sample-barcoded 5' primer and a J-beta primer mix, a second PCR was run for roughly 6 to 11 cycles. Each CDR3 protein is one row after TCRdb ran MiXCR on the 5' RACE reads. The sample contains about 1.6 million distinct CDR3 sequences, approximately 32% of which appear only once. What was sequenced was blood. These receptors were obtained from a woman aged 25 to 39 in good health.

The chain employs TRBV28 and TRBJ1-5; 8 nucleotides agree with TRBD1. The CDR3 spans 16 residues. CDR1 is MDHEN, CDR2 SYDVKM, per germline. J lost 1 base, V lost 7 bases, and 9 bases had no gene match. The CDR3 bases are TGTGCCAGCATATCTGGGCGGACAGGGAGCAATCAGCCCCAGCATTTT. This codes for CASISGRTGSNQPQHF.

The chain joins TRBV5-1 to TRBJ2-1, with 7 nucleotides matching TRBD2. The germline V gene encodes CDR1 SGHRS and CDR2 YFSETQ. V gave up 3 bases and J gave up 0 bases; unmatched junction bases: 9. The CDR3 has 17 residues. CDR3 bases: TGCGCCAGCAGCTACGCTTTGGGGGGGTCCTCCTACAATGAGCAGTTCTTC. Translation: CASSYALGGSSYNEQFF.

This clonotype appeared a few times. The chain employs TRBV20-1 and TRBJ2-5; no reliable D call. Per the germline V gene, CDR1 is DFQATT and CDR2 is SNEGSKA (reference sequence). The length of the CDR3 is 17 residues. Trimming stripped 6 bases from V and 5 bases from J, with 28 bases between. CDR3 in DNA: TGCAGTGCAATAATCCCCTCAGCGACCCTTCTCGACGAGACCCAGTACTTC. This gives the protein CSAIIPSATLLDETQYF.

This clonotype turned up a few times. The chain employs TRBV3-1 and TRBJ2-4, with D possibly TRBD1 on 6 matching bases. The J call may be incorrect, as the DNA end agrees better with TRBJ2-7. Germline V gives CDR1 LGHDT, CDR2 YNNKEL (reference sequence). This CDR3 region has 15 residues. Here the CDR3 DNA reads TGTGCCAGCAGCCTCCAGGGACATCCGGGCCACGAGCAGTACTTC. Encoded protein: CASSLQGHPGHEQYF.

A single count supports this clonotype. The CDR3 region is CATSLPGQGFNEQFF. In DNA, the CDR3 is TGTGCCACCAGCCTTCCGGGACAGGGTTTCAATGAGCAGTTCTTC. The gene calls are TRBV15 and TRBJ2-1; 9 bases map to TRBD1. The junction had 8 bases not matched to a gene; V was cut back by 5 bases and J by 6 bases. Germline V CDR1 and CDR2: LNHNV, YYDKDF (reference sequence). The CDR3 length is 15 residues.

The gene calls are TRBV5-1 and TRBJ1-4, with TRBD1 matching over 9 bases. The CDR3 contains 16 residues. Trimming took 4 bases from V and 14 from J; bases not matched to a gene: 18. CDR1 is SGHRS and CDR2 is YFSETQ in the germline V gene. The CDR3 DNA sequence: TGCGCCAGCAGCCCCGGGGGACAGGGATACCCCTCAAATCTGTTTTTT. This gives the protein CASSPGGQGYPSNLFF. The complete variable domain, with remaining parts taken from reference TRBV5-1 and TRBJ1-4, reads KAGVTQTPRYLIKTRGQQVTLSCSPISGHRSVSWYQQTPGQGLQFLFEYFSETQRNKGNFPGRFSGRQFSNSRSEMNVSTLELGDSALYLCASSPGGQGYPSNLFFGSGTQLSVL.

V gene TRBV4-1 combines with J gene TRBJ1-4; the match to TRBD1 covers 7 bases. The CDR3 has 16 amino acids. Germline loops: CDR1 MGHRA, CDR2 YSYEKL. V lost 1 base and J lost 5; bases outside the gene matches: 7. CDR3 nucleotide sequence: TGCGCCAGCAGCCAAGTACAGGGGAAGGGGAATGAAAAACTGTTTTTT. This encodes CASSQVQGKGNEKLFF.

This chain joins TRBV6-1 and TRBJ1-5; the D is unclear. Trimming cost V 2 bases and J 7 bases, with 12 bases left between them. Germline V lookup: CDR1 MNHNS, CDR2 SASEGT. The CDR3 sequence is 14 residues long. The CDR3 DNA reads TGTGCCAGCAGTGAACGAGGGAATTGGCAGCCCCAGCATTTT. It specifies CASSERGNWQPQHF.

Remarks on this clonotype: The germline gene is not matched at one end of the junction; a read error may be the cause. V and J are TRBV29-1 and TRBJ2-5; TRBD2 agrees at 8 bases. Germline V gives CDR1 SQVTM, CDR2 ANQGSEA. CDR3 length: 14 residues. Here the CDR3 reads CNVERGGSEETQYF. CDR3 in DNA: TGCAACGTTGAACGGGGGGGGTCCGAAGAGACCCAGTACTTC.

This clonotype was recorded at least ten times. This rearrangement joins TRBV7-3 to TRBJ2-1; no clear D. Germline V gene lookup returns CDR1 SGHTA and CDR2 FQGTGA. The V gene lost 0 bases and the J gene lost 4 bases, with 4 bases spanning the gap. The length of the CDR3 is 13 residues. CDR3 nucleotide sequence: TGTGCCAGCAGCTTAACGCAGTACAATGAGCAGTTCTTC. Translating it yields CASSLTQYNEQFF. The variable domain in full, completed from reference TRBV7-3 and TRBJ2-1, reads GAGVSQTPSNKVTEKGKYVELRCDPISGHTALYWYRQSLGQGPEFLIYFQGTGAADDSGLPNDRFFAVRPEGSVSTLKIQRTERGDSAVYLCASSLTQYNEQFFGPGTRLTVL.

This clonotype was detected only a few times. The chain joins TRBV12-3 or TRBV12-4 to TRBJ2-2; D is possibly TRBD1 (5 bases). Deletions cut 5 bases from V and 4 bases from J, with 8 bases between. This CDR3 spans 13 amino acids. In DNA, the CDR3 is TGTGCCAGCAGTCGACAGTTCACCGGGGAGCTGTTTTTT. Its protein product is CASSRQFTGELFF.

This clonotype appeared a few times. This chain connects TRBV6-2 or TRBV6-3 to TRBJ2-3; 10 bases map to TRBD2. Trimming cost V 6 bases and J 0 bases; bases outside gene matches: 9. There are 17 residues in the CDR3. Germline V gene data show CDR1 as MNHEY and CDR2 as SVGEGT. In nucleotides, the CDR3 is TGTGCCAGCAGCCGTAGCGGGAGGCCGACCAGCACAGATACGCAGTATTTT. Its protein is CASSRSGRPTSTDTQYF.

This clonotype was observed many times. This chain uses TRBV24-1 with TRBJ2-3; no definite D call. CDR1 is KGHDR and CDR2 is SFDVKD in the germline V gene. This CDR3 has 15 residues. The V end lost 3 bases, the J end lost 3 bases, and 12 bases lay between the germline ends. In nucleotides, the CDR3 is TGTGCCACCAGTGATACGACCCCTCCGACAGATACGCAGTATTTT. Translated, it gives CATSDTTPPTDTQYF.

The chain couples TRBV30 to TRBJ2-1, with 9 positions matching TRBD2. The trim removed 4 bases at V and 7 bases at J, leaving 11 bases unmatched. CDR3 length: 15 amino acids. CDR1 GTSNPN and CDR2 SVGIG come from the germline V gene (reference sequence). CDR3 DNA sequence: TGTGCCTGGACCGCAGGCGGGAGGGCCGGGAATGAGCAGTTCTTC. It codes for CAWTAGGRAGNEQFF.